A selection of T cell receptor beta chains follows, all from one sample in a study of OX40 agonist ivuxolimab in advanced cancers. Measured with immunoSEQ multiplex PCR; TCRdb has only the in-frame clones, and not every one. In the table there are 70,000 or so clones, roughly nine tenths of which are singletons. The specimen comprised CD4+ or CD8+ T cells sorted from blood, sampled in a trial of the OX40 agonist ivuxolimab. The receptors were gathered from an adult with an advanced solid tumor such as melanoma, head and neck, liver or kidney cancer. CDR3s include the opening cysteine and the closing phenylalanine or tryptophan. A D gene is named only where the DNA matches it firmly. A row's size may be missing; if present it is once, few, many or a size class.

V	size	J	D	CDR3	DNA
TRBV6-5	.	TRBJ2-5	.	CASSYSKRETQYF	TGTGCCAGCAGTTACAGTAAAAGAGAGACCCAGTACTTC
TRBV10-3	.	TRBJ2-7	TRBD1	CAISDRGLSYEQYF	TGTGCCATCAGTGATAGGGGGCTCTCCTACGAGCAGTACTTC
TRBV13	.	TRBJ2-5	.	CASSSSSDRETQYF	TGTGCCAGCAGCTCTTCTAGCGATCGGGAGACCCAGTACTTC
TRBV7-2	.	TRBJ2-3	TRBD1	CASSQPEGANTQYF	TGTGCCAGCAGCCAACCCGAGGGGGCTAATACGCAGTATTTT
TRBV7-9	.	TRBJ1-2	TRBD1	CASSFGTGGRGDGYTF	TGTGCCAGCAGCTTCGGGACAGGGGGCCGTGGAGATGGCTACACCTTC
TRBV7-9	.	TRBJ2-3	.	CASSLEGFTQYF	TGTGCCAGCAGCCTAGAAGGGTTTACGCAGTATTTT
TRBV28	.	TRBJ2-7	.	CASSFIHEQYF	TGTGCCAGCAGTTTTATCCACGAGCAGTACTTC
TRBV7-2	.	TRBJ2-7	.	CASSRDWGVGYEQYF	TGTGCCAGCAGCCGTGATTGGGGGGTGGGGTACGAGCAGTACTTC
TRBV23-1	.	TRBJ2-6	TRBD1	CASSRVGTGVSGANVLTF	TGCGCCAGCAGTCGAGTTGGGACAGGGGTCTCTGGGGCCAACGTCCTGACTTTC
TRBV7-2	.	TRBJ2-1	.	CATEGEYNEQFF	TGTGCCACTGAGGGCGAATACAATGAGCAGTTCTTC
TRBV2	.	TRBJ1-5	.	CASNQGSSNQPQHF	TGTGCCAGCAACCAAGGGTCAAGCAATCAGCCCCAGCATTTT
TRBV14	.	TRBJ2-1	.	CASSPKRFYNEQFF	TGTGCCAGCAGCCCTAAACGGTTTTACAATGAGCAGTTCTTC
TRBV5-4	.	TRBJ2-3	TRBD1	CASIDGTDTIKETDTQYF	TGTGCCAGCATCGACGGGACAGACACAATAAAGGAGACAGATACGCAGTATTTT
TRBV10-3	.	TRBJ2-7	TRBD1	CAISETGVYEQYF	TGTGCCATCAGCGAAACAGGGGTCTACGAGCAGTACTTC
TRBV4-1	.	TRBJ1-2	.	CASSQNLASNYGYTF	TGCGCCAGCAGCCAGAATCTAGCTTCTAACTATGGCTACACCTTC
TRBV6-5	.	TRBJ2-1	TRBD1	CASSSGQGQFF	TGTGCCAGCAGTTCCGGACAGGGACAGTTCTTC
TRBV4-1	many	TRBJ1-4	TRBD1	CASSQGGGQTLFF	TGCGCCAGCAGCCAAGGGGGGGGACAGACGCTGTTTTTT
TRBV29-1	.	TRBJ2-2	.	CSVPSSGAGGELFF	TGCAGCGTGCCGAGTTCAGGGGCTGGCGGGGAGCTGTTTTTT
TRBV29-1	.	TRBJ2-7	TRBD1	CSVETGDSYEQYF	TGCAGCGTTGAAACAGGGGACTCCTACGAGCAGTACTTC
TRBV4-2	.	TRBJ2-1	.	CASSQDLERATYNEQFF	TGTGCCAGCAGCCAAGATCTTGAGCGGGCGACCTACAATGAGCAGTTCTTC
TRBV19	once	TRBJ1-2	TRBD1	CASSPKQGARSIYGYTF	TGTGCCAGTAGTCCCAAACAGGGGGCGCGGAGTATCTATGGCTACACCTTC
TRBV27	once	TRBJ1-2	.	CASSPSIGEENYGYTF	TGTGCCAGCAGTCCCTCGATAGGGGAAGAAAACTATGGCTACACCTTC
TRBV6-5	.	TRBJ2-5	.	CASLIPGGQETQYF	TGTGCCAGCCTAATACCAGGAGGTCAAGAGACCCAGTACTTC
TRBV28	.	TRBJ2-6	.	CASSLVPPGANVLTF	TGTGCCAGCAGTTTAGTCCCCCCCGGGGCCAACGTCCTGACTTTC
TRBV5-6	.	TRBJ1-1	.	CASSWQGYTEAFF	TGTGCCAGCAGCTGGCAGGGTTACACTGAAGCTTTCTTT
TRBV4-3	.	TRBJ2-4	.	CASSQRTGPKNIQYF	TGCGCCAGCAGCCAACGTACAGGGCCCAAAAACATTCAGTACTTC
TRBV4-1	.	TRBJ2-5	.	CASSPDIEETQYF	TGCGCCAGCAGCCCGGACATTGAAGAGACCCAGTACTTC
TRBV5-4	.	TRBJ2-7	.	CASSLEGLSYEQYF	TGTGCCAGCAGCTTGGAGGGACTCTCCTACGAGCAGTACTTC
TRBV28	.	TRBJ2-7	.	CASSFGRAGYYEQYF	TGTGCCAGCAGTTTTGGGCGGGCGGGGTACTACGAGCAGTACTTC
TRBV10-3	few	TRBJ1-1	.	CAISDGGITEAFF	TGTGCCATCAGTGATGGGGGCATCACTGAAGCTTTCTTT
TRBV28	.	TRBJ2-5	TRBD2	CASTSGGGETQYF	TGTGCCAGCACCTCGGGAGGGGGGGAGACCCAGTACTTC
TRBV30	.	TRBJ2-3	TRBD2	CAEGRESSDTQYF	TGTGCTGAGGGGCGGGAGAGTTCCGATACGCAGTATTTT
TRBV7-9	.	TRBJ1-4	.	CASSQDFKGLTNEKLFF	TGCGCCAGCAGCCAAGATTTTAAAGGACTTACTAATGAAAAACTGTTTTTT
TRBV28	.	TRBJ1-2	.	CASSIQGRYGYTF	TGTGCCAGCAGTATACAGGGACGGTATGGCTACACCTTC